The 30 T cell receptor beta chains below were found in one sample sequenced in a study of T cell changes during pregnancy in multiple sclerosis. TCRdb's copy holds only in-frame clones and misses some; the assay was immunoSEQ multiplex PCR. The data hold some 50,000 clones, with over 90% observed a single time. Sample: CD8+ T cells from peripheral blood mononuclear cells, taken in the first trimester of pregnancy. The source of these receptors is a female donor with multiple sclerosis, enrolled in a pregnancy study.

This clone has more than one count but fewer than ten. The chain links TRBV12-5 to TRBJ2-1, with TRBD2 matching 8 bases. The CDR3 length is 15 residues. Germline CDR1 is LGHNT and CDR2 is FRNRAP. V lost 8 bases and J lost 4; bases outside the gene matches: 10. The CDR3 is CASWGLVGLYNEQFF. CDR3 nucleotide sequence: TGTGCTAGTTGGGGACTAGTAGGGCTTTACAATGAGCAGTTCTTC.

The gene calls are TRBV2 and TRBJ2-7; TRBD2 aligns across 13 bases. Germline V gene lookup returns CDR1 SNHLY and CDR2 FYNNEI. The CDR3 length is 14 residues. Germline trimming cut 8 bases from V and 5 bases from J; bases unmatched to any gene: 6. In nucleotides, the CDR3 is TGTGCCAGCTGCGGACTAGCGGGAGCCCACGAGCAGTACTTC. Protein sequence: CASCGLAGAHEQYF.

The genes are TRBV7-9 and TRBJ1-2, with TRBD1 as a possible D gene (5 bases). The CDR3 runs 14 residues. Germline V gene lookup returns CDR1 SEHNR and CDR2 FQNEAQ (reference sequence). V lost 8 bases and J 5 bases, leaving 18 bases between the germline ends. CDR3 bases: TGTGCCAGCTGGGGAGGCTCCGACAGATATGGCTACACCTTC. Translated, it gives CASWGGSDRYGYTF.

As to this clone: Other DNA sequences in the sample encode the same CDR3. The chain combines TRBV27 with TRBJ1-5; TRBD1 matches at 7 bases. The V gene's germline CDR1 is MNHEY and CDR2 SMNVEV (reference sequence). The CDR3 covers 17 residues. Trimming took 5 bases from V and 7 from J; bases not matched to a gene: 17. The CDR3 DNA is TGTGCCAGCAGTGGGAAGGGGGCGACCGGACCGTACCAGCCCCAGCATTTT. This encodes CASSGKGATGPYQPQHF.

The CDR3 reads CASSWGGDQPQHF. DNA of the CDR3: TGTGCCAGCAGTTGGGGGGGGGATCAGCCCCAGCATTTT. This chain uses TRBV27 with TRBJ1-5, with TRBD1 as a possible D gene (5 bases). Trimming removed 4 bases from V and 5 bases from J, with 9 bases in between. Germline assignment: CDR1 MNHEY and CDR2 SMNVEV (reference sequence). CDR3 length: 13 residues.

This clone was recorded only once. CDR3 in amino acids: CASSLRPVGYEQYF. CDR3 nucleotide sequence: TGTGCCAGCAGTTTGCGCCCGGTCGGCTACGAGCAGTACTTC. The gene calls are TRBV27 and TRBJ2-7; D is uncertain. This CDR3 is 14 amino acids long. V lost 3 bases and J lost 3, with 12 bases in between. In germline, CDR1 is MNHEY, CDR2 SMNVEV (reference sequence).

The V and J genes are TRBV27 and TRBJ2-3, with D tentatively TRBD1 (6 bases). CDR3 length: 14 residues. Trimming left V 6 bases short and J 0 bases short, with 10 bases between. Per germline, CDR1 MNHEY and CDR2 SMNVEV (reference sequence). The DNA for the CDR3 is TGTGCCAGCAGACCAGGACAGAGCACAGATACGCAGTATTTT. This sequence encodes CASRPGQSTDTQYF.

This clone has a handful of counts. The chain carries TRBV5-4 and TRBJ1-2, with a tentative D call TRBD1 (5 bases). The CDR3 totals 13 residues. V was pared by 6 bases and J by 7 bases, with 16 bases between. Germline-derived CDR1 and CDR2 are SGHNT and YYREEE (reference sequence). The CDR3 sequence is CASTAGGEGGYTF. The CDR3 nucleotides are TGTGCCAGCACCGCGGGGGGGGAGGGTGGCTACACCTTC.

V gene TRBV5-1 combines with J gene TRBJ2-2; weak D call: TRBD2 (6 bases). Germline values: CDR1 SGHRS, CDR2 YFSETQ. CDR3 size: 15 residues. V lost 2 bases and J 6 bases, leaving 14 bases between the germline ends. The CDR3 bases are TGCGCCAGCAGCTTACCTAGCGCCCTCCCCGGGGAGCTGTTTTTT. This gives the protein CASSLPSALPGELFF.

V usage is TRBV27 and J usage is TRBJ1-1; no reliable D call. Germline V gives CDR1 MNHEY, CDR2 SMNVEV (reference sequence). The CDR3 is 15 residues long. V lost 1 base, J lost 2 bases, and 11 bases lay in between. The CDR3 nucleotides read TGTGCCAGCAGTTTATGGGCAGGAAGAAACACTGAAGCTTTCTTT. Protein product: CASSLWAGRNTEAFF.

V gene TRBV19 combines with J gene TRBJ2-2; TRBD1 might be the D (5 bases). Trimming left V 1 base short and J 0 bases short, with 6 bases between. CDR3 size: 15 residues. CDR1 and CDR2 (germline): LNHDA, SQIVND (reference sequence). CDR3 bases: TGTGCCAGTAGTATAGGGACATCGAACACCGGGGAGCTGTTTTTT. Translation gives CASSIGTSNTGELFF.

Details on this clone: The sample holds other DNA sequences that translate to the same CDR3. The J gene is TRBJ1-2, the V gene TRBV27; 8 bases align to TRBD1. With 2 bases clipped from V and 8 bases from J, the junction kept 4 bases outside the gene matches. The length of the CDR3 is 13 residues. Germline V lookup: CDR1 MNHEY, CDR2 SMNVEV (reference sequence). The CDR3 sequence is CASSLTGGYGYTF. CDR3 coding DNA: TGTGCCAGCAGTTTAACAGGGGGATACGGCTACACCTTC.

This clone was seen a single time. The V and J genes are TRBV19 and TRBJ2-7; tentatively, D is TRBD1 (6 bases). Germline V gene data show CDR1 as LNHDA and CDR2 as SQIVND (reference sequence). V lost 2 bases, J lost 4 bases, and 12 bases lay in between. This CDR3 region has 14 residues. CDR3 in DNA: TGTGCCAGTAGTATATGGGGAACAGGGTACGAGCAGTACTTC. Translated, it gives CASSIWGTGYEQYF.

The chain's CDR3 is CASGWGASGTTEQFF. The CDR3 DNA reads as TGCGCCAGCGGGTGGGGGGCTAGCGGTACAACTGAGCAGTTCTTC. The chain joins TRBV4-1 to TRBJ2-1; D possibly corresponds to TRBD2 (7 bases). Trimming cost V 8 bases and J 9 bases, with 23 bases left between them. The germline V gene has CDR1 MGHRA and CDR2 YSYEKL. The CDR3 length is 15 residues.

The chain carries TRBV28 and TRBJ2-3; the D is unclear. CDR3 length: 14 amino acids. Per germline, CDR1 MDHEN and CDR2 SYDVKM. The germline V and J ends were trimmed by 3 bases and 3 bases, with 10 bases remaining between them. The DNA for the CDR3 is TGTGCCAGCAGTTTTTTGTCCCGGACAGATACGCAGTATTTT. The encoded protein is CASSFLSRTDTQYF.

This chain uses TRBV28 with TRBJ2-7; the D is unclear. V was shortened by 4 bases and J by 0 bases, with 4 bases between the two germline ends. The CDR3 loop spans 12 amino acids. Germline CDR1 is MDHEN and CDR2 is SYDVKM. CDR3 nucleotides: TGTGCCAGCAGTTCGAGCTCCTACGAGCAGTACTTC. This codes for CASSSSSYEQYF. Variable domain in full (rest from reference TRBV28 and TRBJ2-7): DVKVTQSSRYLVKRTGEKVFLECVQDMDHENMFWYRQDPGLGLRLIYFSYDVKMKEKGDIPEGYSVSREKKERFSLILESASTNQTSMYLCASSSSSYEQYFGPGTRLTVT.

The chain employs TRBV5-6 and TRBJ1-5, with D maybe TRBD1 (5 bases). The V end lost 0 bases, the J end lost 0 bases, and 10 bases lay between the germline ends. The germline V gene has CDR1 SGHDT and CDR2 YYEEEE. The CDR3 totals 16 residues. The CDR3 region has the DNA TGTGCCAGCAGCTTGGGGGGCAGCTATAGCAATCAGCCCCAGCATTTT. This encodes CASSLGGSYSNQPQHF.

V and J are TRBV5-1 and TRBJ2-3; a possible D gene is TRBD1 (6 bases). Trimming stripped 4 bases from V and 2 bases from J, with 14 bases between. This CDR3 has 15 amino acids. Germline V lookup: CDR1 SGHRS, CDR2 YFSETQ. The CDR3 here is CASSQDSTPTDTQYF. The CDR3 nucleotides are TGCGCCAGCAGCCAGGACAGTACACCCACAGATACGCAGTATTTT.

V and J are TRBV27 and TRBJ2-5; weak D call: TRBD2 (5 bases). The V and J ends lost 3 bases and 7 bases respectively, with 12 bases between them. From germline, CDR1 is MNHEY and CDR2 SMNVEV (reference sequence). This CDR3 spans 13 amino acids. CDR3 DNA: TGTGCCAGCAGTTTCAACAGCGCGGGGACCCAGTACTTC. As protein: CASSFNSAGTQYF.

The rearrangement joins TRBV29-1 to TRBJ2-2, with a tentative D call TRBD2 (5 bases). The ends were cut back, 3 bases at V and 0 bases at J, with 11 bases in the middle. Germline V lookup: CDR1 SQVTM, CDR2 ANQGSEA. This CDR3 region has 15 residues. The CDR3, as DNA: TGCAGCGTTGATGTACACGGGACGAACACCGGGGAGCTGTTTTTT. It encodes CSVDVHGTNTGELFF.

The chain employs TRBV7-6 and TRBJ2-1, with 9 bases aligning to TRBD2. The CDR3 has 15 residues. V lost 5 bases to trimming and J lost 0 bases; unmatched junction nucleotides: 2. Looked up from germline, CDR1 is SGHVS and CDR2 is FNYEAQ. CDR3 region: CASSAGLASYNEQFF. The CDR3 DNA reads TGTGCCAGCAGCGCGGGACTAGCCTCCTACAATGAGCAGTTCTTC.

The chain combines TRBV6-4 with TRBJ2-1, with 9 bases that match TRBD1. This CDR3 has 14 amino acids. The J segment lost 6 bases and the V segment lost 0 bases, leaving 0 bases of the junction unmatched. In germline, CDR1 is MRHNA, CDR2 SNTAGT. The CDR3 here is CASSDSTGGNEQFF. The CDR3 bases are TGTGCCAGCAGTGACTCGACAGGGGGCAATGAGCAGTTCTTC.

V is TRBV27 and J is TRBJ2-5, with 16 bases aligning to TRBD2. Germline-derived CDR1 and CDR2 are MNHEY and SMNVEV (reference sequence). The CDR3 runs to 17 residues. J lost 4 bases, V lost 4 bases, and 6 bases had no gene match. CDR3 amino acids: CASSWGLAGGPGETQYF. CDR3 DNA: TGTGCCAGCAGTTGGGGACTAGCGGGAGGGCCTGGAGAGACCCAGTACTTC.

The rearrangement uses TRBV29-1 and TRBJ1-2; 7 bases fit TRBD1. CDR3 length equals 17 residues. Germline V gene lookup returns CDR1 SQVTM and CDR2 ANQGSEA. Trimming cost V 2 bases and J 1 base; bases outside gene matches: 13. CDR3 residues: CSVEPDRELWGNYGYTF. CDR3 in DNA: TGCAGCGTTGAACCTGACAGGGAATTATGGGGTAACTATGGCTACACCTTC.

CDR3 nucleotides: TGTGCCAGCAGCCCTCGGGACAGGGAGACTTACGAGCAGTACTTC. This sequence encodes CASSPRDRETYEQYF. The chain employs TRBV7-9 and TRBJ2-7; 9 bases line up with TRBD1. Germline values: CDR1 SEHNR, CDR2 FQNEAQ (reference sequence). Trimming took 5 bases from V and 4 from J; bases not matched to a gene: 9. This CDR3 region has 15 residues.

The rearrangement joins TRBV2 to TRBJ2-3, with a possible D match to TRBD2 (5 bases). Germline CDR1 is SNHLY and CDR2 is FYNNEI. The CDR3 has 15 amino acids. Trimming shortened V by 8 bases and J by 2 bases, and 17 bases separated the two germline ends. The CDR3 region has the DNA TGTGCCAGCCTGAGCCGAGGGTCCTCCACAGATACGCAGTATTTT. Translation: CASLSRGSSTDTQYF.

The rearrangement uses TRBV6-1 and TRBJ1-5; D is possibly TRBD1 (5 bases). The V and J ends lost 11 bases and 1 base respectively, with 12 bases between them. The CDR3 contains 13 residues. CDR1 is MNHNS, CDR2 SASEGT, per germline. The DNA of the CDR3 is TGTGCCGGTTGGGGGGGAAGCAATCAGCCCCAGCATTTT. Translating it yields CAGWGGSNQPQHF.

The rearrangement uses TRBV4-2 and TRBJ2-1; TRBD2 matches 7 bases. The CDR3 is 16 residues long. The V gene end was trimmed by 1 base and the J gene end by 10 bases; junction bases not matched to a gene: 13. Germline loops: CDR1 LGHNA, CDR2 YNFKEQ. CDR3 sequence reads: CASSQVGTSAQPEQFF. CDR3 nucleotide sequence: TGTGCCAGCAGCCAAGTGGGTACTAGCGCCCAGCCCGAGCAGTTCTTC.

This clone was seen once. CDR3 bases: TGCGCCAGCAGCCAAGCGAGCGGGGAGCTGTTTTTT. It codes for CASSQASGELFF. The V call is TRBV4-3, the J call TRBJ2-2; D unresolved. Germline V gene sequence: CDR1 LGHNA, CDR2 YSLEER. V was clipped by 1 base and J by 7 bases, with 4 bases between them. The CDR3 is 12 residues long.

The V gene is TRBV5-1, the J gene TRBJ2-3; D gene ambiguous. The CDR3 covers 14 residues. The germline gives CDR1 SGHRS, CDR2 YFSETQ. The V end was cut by 3 bases, the J end by 4 bases, with 12 bases between. This CDR3 reads CASSSVLAADTQYF. CDR3 DNA sequence: TGCGCCAGCAGCTCGGTCTTGGCGGCAGATACGCAGTATTTT.